This T cell receptor (beta chain) came from a study of regulatory dendritic cells for organ transplantation. Clones were sequenced by immunoSEQ multiplex PCR, and TCRdb holds only the in-frame ones, with some missing. The sample contains some 10,000 clones, roughly two thirds of which appear only once. The CDR3 has 16 residues. V gave up 0 bases and J gave up 8 bases, with 17 bases separating them. Germline CDR1 is LGHNA and CDR2 is YNFKEQ. The sequencing input was memory CD8+ T cells from blood. Subset of the sample: CD45RO+ memory T cells. This TCR was sampled from a human donor in good health. The J gene is TRBJ2-1, the V gene TRBV4-2; D may be TRBD1 or TRBD2 (5 bases each). The CDR3 nucleotides are TGTGCCAGCAGCCAAGATGCGGGTCTAAGAGGGGATGAGCAGTTCTTC. Translating gives CASSQDAGLRGDEQFF.